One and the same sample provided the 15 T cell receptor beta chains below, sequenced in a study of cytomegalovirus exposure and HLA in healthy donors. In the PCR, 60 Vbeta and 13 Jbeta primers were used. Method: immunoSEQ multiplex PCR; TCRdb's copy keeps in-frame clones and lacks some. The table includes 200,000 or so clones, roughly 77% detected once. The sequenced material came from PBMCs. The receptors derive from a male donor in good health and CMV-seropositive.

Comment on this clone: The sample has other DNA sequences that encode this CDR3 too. CDR3 DNA: TGCGCCAGCAGCCTCCGACTAGCGGGAGGAGATACGCAGTATTTT. Protein product: CASSLRLAGGDTQYF. The chain uses TRBV5-1 and TRBJ2-3, with TRBD2 identical over 13 bases. The ends lost 4 bases at V and 5 bases at J; junction bases unmatched: 4. The germline V gene encodes CDR1 SGHRS and CDR2 YFSETQ. There are 15 residues in the CDR3.

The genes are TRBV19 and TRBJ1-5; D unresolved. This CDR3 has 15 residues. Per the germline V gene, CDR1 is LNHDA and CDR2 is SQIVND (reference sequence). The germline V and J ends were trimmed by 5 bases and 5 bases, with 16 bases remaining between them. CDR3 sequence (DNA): TGTGCCAGTAGTGTGCCCTTTACGCGGGATCAGCCCCAGCATTTT. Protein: CASSVPFTRDQPQHF.

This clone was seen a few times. CDR3 protein: CASSYDIRTGMNTEAFF. The CDR3 region has the DNA TGTGCCAGCAGTTACGATATCCGGACAGGGATGAACACTGAAGCTTTCTTT. The chain employs TRBV27 and TRBJ1-1, with 8 nucleotides matching TRBD1. The CDR3 loop spans 17 amino acids. Trimming cost V 4 bases and J 0 bases; bases outside gene matches: 10. Germline V gene sequence: CDR1 MNHEY, CDR2 SMNVEV (reference sequence).

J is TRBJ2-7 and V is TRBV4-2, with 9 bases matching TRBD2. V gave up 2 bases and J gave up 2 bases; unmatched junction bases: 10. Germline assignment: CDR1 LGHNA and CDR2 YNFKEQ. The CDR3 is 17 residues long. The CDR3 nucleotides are TGTGCCAGCAGCCAACTAAGCGGGGGGCGGCAAGCCTACGAGCAGTACTTC. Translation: CASSQLSGGRQAYEQYF.

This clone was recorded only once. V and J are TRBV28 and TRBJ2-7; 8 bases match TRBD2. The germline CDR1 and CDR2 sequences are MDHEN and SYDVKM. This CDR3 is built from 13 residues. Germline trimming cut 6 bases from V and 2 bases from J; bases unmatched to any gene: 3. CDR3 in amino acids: CASSDGGAYEQYF. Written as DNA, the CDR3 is TGTGCCAGCAGCGACGGGGGGGCCTACGAGCAGTACTTC.

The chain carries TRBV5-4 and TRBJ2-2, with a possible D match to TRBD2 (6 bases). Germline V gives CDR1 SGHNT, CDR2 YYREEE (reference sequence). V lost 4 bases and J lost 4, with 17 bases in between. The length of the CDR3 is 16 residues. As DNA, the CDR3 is TGTGCCAGCAGCGGGGGATCGAGCGGGTTCACCGGGGAGCTGTTTTTT. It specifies CASSGGSSGFTGELFF.

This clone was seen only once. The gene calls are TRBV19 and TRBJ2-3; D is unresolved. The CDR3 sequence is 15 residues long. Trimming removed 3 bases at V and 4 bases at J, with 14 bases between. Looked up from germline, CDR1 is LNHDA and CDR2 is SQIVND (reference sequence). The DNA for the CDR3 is TGTGCCAGTAGTATCGGGTCCCTCTCCGCAGATACGCAGTATTTT. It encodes CASSIGSLSADTQYF.

CDR3 coding DNA: TGTGCCAGCAGCCCTGGGGGGGGTGTAGCTGAAAAACTGTTTTTT. Translating gives CASSPGGGVAEKLFF. V is TRBV9 and J is TRBJ1-4, with a weak D call TRBD1 (5 bases). This CDR3 has 15 amino acids. V was cut by 4 bases and J by 7 bases, with 17 bases left in between. Germline lookup yields CDR1 SGDLS and CDR2 YYNGEE.

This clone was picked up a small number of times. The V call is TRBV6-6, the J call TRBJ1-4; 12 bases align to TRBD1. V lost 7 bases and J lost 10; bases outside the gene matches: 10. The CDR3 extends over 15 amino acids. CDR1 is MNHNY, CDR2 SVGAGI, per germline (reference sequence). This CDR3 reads CASIPEGQGAVKLFF. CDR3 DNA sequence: TGTGCCAGCATCCCCGAGGGACAGGGGGCTGTAAAACTGTTTTTT.

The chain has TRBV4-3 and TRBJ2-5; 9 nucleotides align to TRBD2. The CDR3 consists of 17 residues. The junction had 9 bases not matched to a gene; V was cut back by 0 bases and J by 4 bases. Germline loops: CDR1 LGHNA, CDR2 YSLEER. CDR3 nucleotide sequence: TGCGCCAGCAGCCAAGATCGCGGCGGGGGGGCCACAGAGACCCAGTACTTC. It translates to CASSQDRGGGATETQYF.

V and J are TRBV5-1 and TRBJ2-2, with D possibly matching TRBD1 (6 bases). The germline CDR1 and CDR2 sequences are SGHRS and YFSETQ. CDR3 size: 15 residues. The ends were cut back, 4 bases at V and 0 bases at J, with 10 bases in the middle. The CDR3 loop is CASSSGQPNTGELFF. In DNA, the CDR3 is TGCGCCAGCAGCAGCGGACAGCCGAACACCGGGGAGCTGTTTTTT.

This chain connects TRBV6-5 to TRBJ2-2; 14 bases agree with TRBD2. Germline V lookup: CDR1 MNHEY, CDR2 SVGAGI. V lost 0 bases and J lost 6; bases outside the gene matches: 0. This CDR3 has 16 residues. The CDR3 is CASSYSGLAGAGELFF. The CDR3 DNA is TGTGCCAGCAGTTACTCGGGACTAGCGGGAGCCGGGGAGCTGTTTTTT.

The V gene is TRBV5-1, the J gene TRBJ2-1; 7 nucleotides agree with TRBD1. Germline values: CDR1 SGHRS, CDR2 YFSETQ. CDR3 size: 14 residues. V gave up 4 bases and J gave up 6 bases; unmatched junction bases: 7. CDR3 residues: CASSRRDSSNEQFF. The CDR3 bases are TGCGCCAGCAGCCGAAGGGACAGCAGCAATGAGCAGTTCTTC.

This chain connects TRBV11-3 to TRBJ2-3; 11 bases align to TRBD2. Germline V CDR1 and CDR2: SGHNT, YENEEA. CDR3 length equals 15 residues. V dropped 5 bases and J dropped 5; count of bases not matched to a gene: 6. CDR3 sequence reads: CASSLTSGSLDTQYF. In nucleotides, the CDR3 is TGTGCCAGCAGCCTCACTAGCGGGAGTTTAGATACGCAGTATTTT.

CDR3 sequence: CASTRGQGLSEQYF. CDR3 nucleotide sequence: TGTGCCAGCACCCGGGGACAGGGTCTGTCCGAGCAGTACTTC. The chain uses TRBV27 and TRBJ2-7; TRBD1 agrees at 9 bases. V shed 7 bases and J 6 bases; nucleotides not matched to a gene: 10. Germline V gene sequence: CDR1 MNHEY, CDR2 SMNVEV (reference sequence). This CDR3 has 14 residues.